A selection of T cell receptor beta chains follows, all from one sample in a study of blood T cells in healthy people across ages. Via MiXCR, TCRdb re-called the 5' RACE reads, giving one row per CDR3 protein. The table shows around 710,000 distinct CDR3 sequences, with approximately 39% occurring only once. Sample: blood. The receptors derive from a woman aged 60 to 75 in good health. Both conserved end residues are part of each CDR3. The order of the fields is CDR3 DNA, CDR3 protein, clone size, D gene, V gene, J gene. A D gene is named only where the DNA matches it firmly. Only some rows state a clone size, as once, few, many or a class for expanded clones.

cdr3_nt: TGTGCCAGCCTTGGGACAGGAGATTATAGCAATCAGCCCCAGCATTTT
cdr3_aa: CASLGTGDYSNQPQHF
clone_size: NA
d_call: TRBD1
v_call: TRBV27
j_call: TRBJ1-5

cdr3_nt: TGCGCCAGCAGCTCAATGACTAGCGGGGGGGCCGGAGAGACCCAGTACTTC
cdr3_aa: CASSSMTSGGAGETQYF
clone_size: NA
d_call: TRBD2
v_call: TRBV5-1
j_call: TRBJ2-5

cdr3_nt: TGTGCCATCAGTGAGTTCGTTGCGGGAAAGTCCTACGAGCAGTACTTC
cdr3_aa: CAISEFVAGKSYEQYF
clone_size: NA
d_call: NA
v_call: TRBV10-3
j_call: TRBJ2-7

cdr3_nt: TGTGCCATCCGGGCCAGGACTAGCGGGGCGTCAGATACGCAGTATTTT
cdr3_aa: CAIRARTSGASDTQYF
clone_size: few
d_call: TRBD2
v_call: TRBV10-3
j_call: TRBJ2-3

cdr3_nt: TGTACCATCAGTGAGGGGGGACTAGCGGGGGCTTCAGAGACCCAGTACTTC
cdr3_aa: CTISEGGLAGASETQYF
clone_size: NA
d_call: TRBD2
v_call: TRBV10-3
j_call: TRBJ2-5

cdr3_nt: TGTGCCAGCAGTTGGACTCGTGAGGAGACCCAGTACTTC
cdr3_aa: CASSWTREETQYF
clone_size: NA
d_call: NA
v_call: TRBV12-3/TRBV12-4
j_call: TRBJ2-5

cdr3_nt: TGCAGCGGATATTCTTCCTATGGCTACACCTTC
cdr3_aa: CSGYSSYGYTF
clone_size: NA
d_call: NA
v_call: TRBV29-1
j_call: TRBJ1-2

cdr3_nt: TGTGCCAGCAGTTTATCGAAGGGGACTAATGAAAAACTGTTTTTT
cdr3_aa: CASSLSKGTNEKLFF
clone_size: few
d_call: NA
v_call: TRBV27
j_call: TRBJ1-4

cdr3_nt: TGCGCCAGCAGCTTGTCCGGGGTGAACGGGGAGCTGTTTTTT
cdr3_aa: CASSLSGVNGELFF
clone_size: few
d_call: NA
v_call: TRBV5-1
j_call: TRBJ2-2

cdr3_nt: TGTGCCAGCAGTCCCCCAGCAGGGCAAGAGACCCAGTACTTC
cdr3_aa: CASSPPAGQETQYF
clone_size: many
d_call: NA
v_call: TRBV12-3/TRBV12-4
j_call: TRBJ2-5

cdr3_nt: TGTGCCAGCAGCGTGGCGGGTAGTATGGAGACCCAGTACTTC
cdr3_aa: CASSVAGSMETQYF
clone_size: NA
d_call: NA
v_call: TRBV7-9
j_call: TRBJ2-5

cdr3_nt: TGCAGTGCTAGAGAGCATCGGGCGGACCTCATGAACACTGAAGCTTTCTTT
cdr3_aa: CSAREHRADLMNTEAFF
clone_size: NA
d_call: NA
v_call: TRBV20-1
j_call: TRBJ1-1

cdr3_nt: TGTGCCAGCAGTTACCGACAGGCTGAAGCTTTCTTT
cdr3_aa: CASSYRQAEAFF
clone_size: NA
d_call: NA
v_call: TRBV6-2/TRBV6-3
j_call: TRBJ1-1

cdr3_nt: TGTGCCAGCAGCCAACCGCCTGCGTCTTCGGGCTACACCTTC
cdr3_aa: CASSQPPASSGYTF
clone_size: few
d_call: NA
v_call: TRBV14
j_call: TRBJ1-2

cdr3_nt: TGCAGCGTTGAGGACAGCCCAACTGAAGCTTTCTTT
cdr3_aa: CSVEDSPTEAFF
clone_size: few
d_call: NA
v_call: TRBV29-1
j_call: TRBJ1-1

cdr3_nt: TGCAGTGCTAGCCCCGGGGTCAGTGAAAAACTGTTTTTT
cdr3_aa: CSASPGVSEKLFF
clone_size: NA
d_call: NA
v_call: TRBV20-1
j_call: TRBJ1-4

cdr3_nt: TGTGCCAGCAGTGACTCGAGTCGAGGCGGGGTAGCTTACAATGAGCAGTACTTC
cdr3_aa: CASSDSSRGGVAYNEQYF
clone_size: NA
d_call: NA
v_call: TRBV6-4
j_call: TRBJ2-7

cdr3_nt: TGTGCCAGCAGCTTAGTCCCGTATGGAGGGATGTCGTACGAGCAGTACTTC
cdr3_aa: CASSLVPYGGMSYEQYF
clone_size: NA
d_call: NA
v_call: TRBV7-8
j_call: TRBJ2-7

cdr3_nt: TGTGCCAGCAGTTACTCAAGGTTGGGAACCGGGGGAGCTTTCTTT
cdr3_aa: CASSYSRLGTGGAFF
clone_size: NA
d_call: NA
v_call: TRBV6-2/TRBV6-3
j_call: TRBJ1-1

cdr3_nt: TGTGCCAGCAGTGAATTCGCGGGGGCCTTCACAGATACGCAGTATTTT
cdr3_aa: CASSEFAGAFTDTQYF
clone_size: many
d_call: NA
v_call: TRBV25-1
j_call: TRBJ2-3

cdr3_nt: TGCGCCAGCAGCCCAAGGACTAGCGGGCCGACCGCTAGCACAGATACGCAGTATTTT
cdr3_aa: CASSPRTSGPTASTDTQYF
clone_size: NA
d_call: TRBD2
v_call: TRBV5-1
j_call: TRBJ2-3

cdr3_nt: TGTGCCAGCAGCTTAGTGAGCGGGCGCCACGAGCAGTACTTC
cdr3_aa: CASSLVSGRHEQYF
clone_size: NA
d_call: NA
v_call: TRBV7-2
j_call: TRBJ2-7

cdr3_nt: TGTGCCAGCAGCCACGTGACAGGGGTCTATAATTCACCCCTCCACTTT
cdr3_aa: CASSHVTGVYNSPLHF
clone_size: few
d_call: TRBD1
v_call: TRBV3-1
j_call: TRBJ1-6

cdr3_nt: TGTGCCAGCAGCACCGGACAGGTACAAGAGACCCAGTACTTC
cdr3_aa: CASSTGQVQETQYF
clone_size: NA
d_call: TRBD1
v_call: TRBV7-9
j_call: TRBJ2-5

cdr3_nt: TGCAGCGTCGAGGGGGGATACAATGAGCAGTTCTTC
cdr3_aa: CSVEGGYNEQFF
clone_size: many
d_call: NA
v_call: TRBV29-1
j_call: TRBJ2-1

cdr3_nt: TGTGCCATCAGTGCACCTGACAGGGGAAAGGATGGCTACACCTTC
cdr3_aa: CAISAPDRGKDGYTF
clone_size: NA
d_call: TRBD1
v_call: TRBV10-3
j_call: TRBJ1-2

cdr3_nt: TGTGCCAGCACCGTTGGGAATCAGCCCCAGCATTTT
cdr3_aa: CASTVGNQPQHF
clone_size: NA
d_call: NA
v_call: TRBV7-9
j_call: TRBJ1-5

cdr3_nt: TGTGCCAGCTCACCAGCAGACCCTGCGGGCAATCAGCCCCAGCATTTT
cdr3_aa: CASSPADPAGNQPQHF
clone_size: NA
d_call: NA
v_call: TRBV18
j_call: TRBJ1-5

cdr3_nt: TGTGCCAGCAGCTCCTTTTCCTACGAGCAGTACTTC
cdr3_aa: CASSSFSYEQYF
clone_size: many
d_call: NA
v_call: TRBV9
j_call: TRBJ2-7

cdr3_nt: TGCAGCGTGACCGGACAGGGTACCTATGGCTACACCTTC
cdr3_aa: CSVTGQGTYGYTF
clone_size: many
d_call: TRBD1
v_call: TRBV29-1
j_call: TRBJ1-2

cdr3_nt: TGTGCCATCAGTGACTGGGACTCGTACCAAGAGACCCAGTACTTC
cdr3_aa: CAISDWDSYQETQYF
clone_size: few
d_call: NA
v_call: TRBV10-3
j_call: TRBJ2-5

cdr3_nt: TGTGCCAGCAGCTCCCTGGGGGGGGGGACCTACGAGCAGTACTTC
cdr3_aa: CASSSLGGGTYEQYF
clone_size: NA
d_call: TRBD2
v_call: TRBV5-1
j_call: TRBJ2-7

cdr3_nt: TGCAGTGCTAATGAGAGAGTAAGGGTCGGTGAAGCTTTCTTT
cdr3_aa: CSANERVRVGEAFF
clone_size: once
d_call: NA
v_call: TRBV20-1
j_call: TRBJ1-1

cdr3_nt: TGTGCCAGCAGTCTCCGTCCACACAATCAGCCCCAGCATTTT
cdr3_aa: CASSLRPHNQPQHF
clone_size: NA
d_call: NA
v_call: TRBV6-2/TRBV6-3
j_call: TRBJ1-5

cdr3_nt: TGTGCCAGTAGGTCCGCAGAAAACCGGCAGTTCTTC
cdr3_aa: CASRSAENRQFF
clone_size: NA
d_call: NA
v_call: TRBV19
j_call: TRBJ2-1

cdr3_nt: TGCAGTGCCCCTACGGGACTAGCGCTTAACAATGAGCAGTTCTTC
cdr3_aa: CSAPTGLALNNEQFF
clone_size: NA
d_call: TRBD2
v_call: TRBV20-1
j_call: TRBJ2-1

cdr3_nt: TGTGCCAGCAGTTACCGTCCGACAGGTTATGAAAAGACCCAGTACTTC
cdr3_aa: CASSYRPTGYEKTQYF
clone_size: NA
d_call: NA
v_call: TRBV6-5
j_call: TRBJ2-5

cdr3_nt: TGTGCCAGCAGCTTCCTCTTTGAGCAGTTCTTC
cdr3_aa: CASSFLFEQFF
clone_size: NA
d_call: NA
v_call: TRBV11-2
j_call: TRBJ2-1

cdr3_nt: TGTGCCAGCAGTTTGTTAGGGGTGGCCACCGGGGAGCTGTTTTTT
cdr3_aa: CASSLLGVATGELFF
clone_size: NA
d_call: NA
v_call: TRBV12-3/TRBV12-4
j_call: TRBJ2-2